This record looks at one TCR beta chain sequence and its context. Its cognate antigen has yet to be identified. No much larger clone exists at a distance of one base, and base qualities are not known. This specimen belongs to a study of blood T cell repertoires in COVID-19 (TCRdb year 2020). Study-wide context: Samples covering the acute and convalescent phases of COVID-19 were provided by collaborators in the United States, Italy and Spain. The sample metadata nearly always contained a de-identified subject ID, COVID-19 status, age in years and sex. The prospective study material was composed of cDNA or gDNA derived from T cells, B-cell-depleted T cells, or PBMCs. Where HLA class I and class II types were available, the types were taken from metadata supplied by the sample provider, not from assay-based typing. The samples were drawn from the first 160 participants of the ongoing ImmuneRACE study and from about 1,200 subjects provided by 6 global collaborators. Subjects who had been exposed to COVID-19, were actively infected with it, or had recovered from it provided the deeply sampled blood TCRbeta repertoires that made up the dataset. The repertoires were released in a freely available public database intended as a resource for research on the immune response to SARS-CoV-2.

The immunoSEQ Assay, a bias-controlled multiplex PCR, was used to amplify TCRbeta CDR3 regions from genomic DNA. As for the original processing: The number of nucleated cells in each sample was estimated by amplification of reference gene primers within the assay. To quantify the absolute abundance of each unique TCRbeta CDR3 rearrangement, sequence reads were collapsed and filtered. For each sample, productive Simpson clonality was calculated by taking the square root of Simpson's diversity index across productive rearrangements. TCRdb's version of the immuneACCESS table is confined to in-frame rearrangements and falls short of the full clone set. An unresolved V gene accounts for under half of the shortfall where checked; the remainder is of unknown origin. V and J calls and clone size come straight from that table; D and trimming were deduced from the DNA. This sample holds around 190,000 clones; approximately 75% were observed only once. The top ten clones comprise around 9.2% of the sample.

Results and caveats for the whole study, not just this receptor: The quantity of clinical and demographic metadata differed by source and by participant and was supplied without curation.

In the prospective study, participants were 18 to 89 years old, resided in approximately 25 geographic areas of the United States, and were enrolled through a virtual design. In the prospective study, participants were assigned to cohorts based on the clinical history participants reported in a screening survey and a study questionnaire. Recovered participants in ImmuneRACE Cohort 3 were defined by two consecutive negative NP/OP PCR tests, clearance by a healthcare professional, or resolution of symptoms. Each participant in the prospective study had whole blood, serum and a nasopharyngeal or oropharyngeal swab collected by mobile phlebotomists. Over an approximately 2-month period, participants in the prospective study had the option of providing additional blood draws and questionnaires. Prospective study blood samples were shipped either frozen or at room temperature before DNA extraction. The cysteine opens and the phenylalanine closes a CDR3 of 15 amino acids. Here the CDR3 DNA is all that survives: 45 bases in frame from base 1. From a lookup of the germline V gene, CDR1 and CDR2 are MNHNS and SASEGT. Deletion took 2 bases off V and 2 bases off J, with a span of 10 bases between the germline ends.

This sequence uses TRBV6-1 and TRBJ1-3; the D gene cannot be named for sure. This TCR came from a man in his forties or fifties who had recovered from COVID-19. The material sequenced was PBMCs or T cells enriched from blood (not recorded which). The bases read TGTGCCAGCAGTGAATCGGGTTTCACTGGAAACACCATATATTTT. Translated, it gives CASSESGFTGNTIYF.